A selection of T cell receptor beta chains follows, all from one sample in a study of T cell clones after liver transplantation. Libraries were prepared by immunoSEQ multiplex PCR; TCRdb keeps only in-frame clonotypes and omits some of them. The sample lists 53,000 or so clones; around 85% were seen once. Here the sequenced sample was CD4+ T cells from blood, taken before liver transplant. The receptors derive from a human donor who received a liver transplant. Both conserved end residues are part of each CDR3. Each record gives: CDR3 protein, CDR3 DNA, D gene, clone size, V gene, J gene. A D gene is named only where the DNA matches it firmly. A row's size may be missing; if present it is once, few, many or a size class.

cdr3_aa: CASSLAVGNTEAFF
cdr3_nt: TGTGCCAGCAGCTTAGCGGTAGGGAACACTGAAGCTTTCTTT
d_call: -
clone_size: -
v_call: TRBV7-2
j_call: TRBJ1-1

cdr3_aa: CASSGQGTNEQFF
cdr3_nt: TGTGCCAGCAGTGGACAAGGAACCAATGAGCAGTTCTTC
d_call: -
clone_size: -
v_call: TRBV6-4
j_call: TRBJ2-1

cdr3_aa: CATQSIGTEQFF
cdr3_nt: TGTGCCACCCAGAGTATCGGGACAGAGCAGTTCTTC
d_call: -
clone_size: -
v_call: TRBV27
j_call: TRBJ2-1

cdr3_aa: CAWRALGQGSYEQYF
cdr3_nt: TGTGCCTGGAGAGCTTTAGGGCAGGGGTCCTACGAGCAGTACTTC
d_call: -
clone_size: -
v_call: TRBV30
j_call: TRBJ2-7

cdr3_aa: CASSLVSGVPQFF
cdr3_nt: TGTGCCAGCAGCTTAGTCTCGGGAGTGCCGCAGTTCTTC
d_call: -
clone_size: -
v_call: TRBV7-6
j_call: TRBJ2-1

cdr3_aa: CASSGRDRASEEQYF
cdr3_nt: TGTGCCAGCAGCGGTAGGGATCGGGCTAGCGAAGAGCAGTACTTC
d_call: -
clone_size: -
v_call: TRBV9
j_call: TRBJ2-7

cdr3_aa: CAKQGALGNTIYF
cdr3_nt: TGCGCCAAACAGGGGGCGCTCGGAAACACCATATATTTT
d_call: TRBD1
clone_size: -
v_call: TRBV10-1
j_call: TRBJ1-3

cdr3_aa: CATSRDSSTDTQYF
cdr3_nt: TGTGCCACCAGCAGAGATAGCAGCACAGATACGCAGTATTTT
d_call: -
clone_size: once
v_call: TRBV15
j_call: TRBJ2-3

cdr3_aa: CASSFPGGGATDTQYF
cdr3_nt: TGTGCCAGCAGCTTCCCCGGCGGGGGGGCAACAGATACGCAGTATTTT
d_call: TRBD2
clone_size: few
v_call: TRBV5-4
j_call: TRBJ2-3

cdr3_aa: CATPHRTGELFF
cdr3_nt: TGTGCCACCCCCCACAGGACCGGGGAGCTGTTTTTT
d_call: -
clone_size: -
v_call: TRBV25-1
j_call: TRBJ2-2

cdr3_aa: CASSQEGALNYGYTF
cdr3_nt: TGCGCCAGCAGCCAAGAAGGGGCCCTAAACTATGGCTACACCTTC
d_call: -
clone_size: -
v_call: TRBV4-1
j_call: TRBJ1-2

cdr3_aa: CASSLGRTYEQYF
cdr3_nt: TGTGCCAGCAGCTTAGGACGAACCTACGAGCAGTACTTC
d_call: -
clone_size: -
v_call: TRBV7-2
j_call: TRBJ2-7

cdr3_aa: CASSSGIFRSTDTQYF
cdr3_nt: TGTGCCAGCAGTAGTGGGATCTTCAGGAGCACAGATACGCAGTATTTT
d_call: -
clone_size: -
v_call: TRBV6-6
j_call: TRBJ2-3

cdr3_aa: CASSPSTGLNYGYTF
cdr3_nt: TGTGCCAGCAGCCCGTCGACAGGACTTAACTATGGCTACACCTTC
d_call: -
clone_size: once
v_call: TRBV7-3
j_call: TRBJ1-2

cdr3_aa: CASSRSEGLEQFF
cdr3_nt: TGTGCCAGCAGCCGGAGCGAAGGGTTAGAGCAGTTCTTC
d_call: -
clone_size: -
v_call: TRBV14
j_call: TRBJ2-1

cdr3_aa: CASRQSGSAGNTIYF
cdr3_nt: TGTGCCAGCAGACAATCAGGGAGCGCTGGAAACACCATATATTTT
d_call: -
clone_size: -
v_call: TRBV25-1
j_call: TRBJ1-3

cdr3_aa: CASSQDNPGLPTDTQYF
cdr3_nt: TGCGCCAGCAGCCAAGATAATCCGGGACTCCCCACAGATACGCAGTATTTT
d_call: -
clone_size: -
v_call: TRBV4-3
j_call: TRBJ2-3

cdr3_aa: CASSVERVKETQYF
cdr3_nt: TGTGCCAGTAGTGTAGAGCGGGTTAAAGAGACCCAGTACTTC
d_call: -
clone_size: -
v_call: TRBV19
j_call: TRBJ2-5

cdr3_aa: CASRGDRADNEQFF
cdr3_nt: TGTGCCAGCAGGGGGGACAGGGCTGACAATGAGCAGTTCTTC
d_call: TRBD1
clone_size: -
v_call: TRBV2
j_call: TRBJ2-1

cdr3_aa: CASSEVRDEKLFF
cdr3_nt: TGTGCCAGCAGTGAAGTTAGGGACGAAAAACTGTTTTTT
d_call: -
clone_size: -
v_call: TRBV6-1
j_call: TRBJ1-4

cdr3_aa: CASSLQGVGFTEAFF
cdr3_nt: TGTGCCAGCAGTCTACAGGGGGTTGGATTCACTGAAGCTTTCTTT
d_call: TRBD1
clone_size: -
v_call: TRBV27
j_call: TRBJ1-1

cdr3_aa: CASSFDLAGEGADTQYF
cdr3_nt: TGTGCCAGCAGCTTCGATCTAGCGGGGGAGGGGGCAGATACGCAGTATTTT
d_call: TRBD2
clone_size: -
v_call: TRBV7-9
j_call: TRBJ2-3

cdr3_aa: CASGSGRTDTQYF
cdr3_nt: TGTGCCAGCGGGAGCGGGCGCACAGATACGCAGTATTTT
d_call: -
clone_size: -
v_call: TRBV9
j_call: TRBJ2-3

cdr3_aa: CASSQDSRGLGDTQYF
cdr3_nt: TGCGCCAGCAGCCAAGATAGTCGGGGACTAGGGGATACGCAGTATTTT
d_call: TRBD2
clone_size: -
v_call: TRBV4-3
j_call: TRBJ2-3

cdr3_aa: CASSSNNGYTF
cdr3_nt: TGTGCCAGCAGTTCCAACAATGGCTACACCTTC
d_call: -
clone_size: medium-sized
v_call: TRBV6-6
j_call: TRBJ1-2

cdr3_aa: CASSSQGQGPYEQYF
cdr3_nt: TGTGCCAGCAGCTCACAAGGACAGGGGCCCTACGAGCAGTACTTC
d_call: TRBD1
clone_size: few
v_call: TRBV7-2
j_call: TRBJ2-7

cdr3_aa: CSVERNMGQVNNEQFF
cdr3_nt: TGCAGCGTTGAACGTAATATGGGACAGGTTAACAATGAGCAGTTCTTC
d_call: TRBD1
clone_size: -
v_call: TRBV29-1
j_call: TRBJ2-1

cdr3_aa: CASSLGQSYEQYF
cdr3_nt: TGCGCCAGCAGCTTGGGGCAATCCTACGAGCAGTACTTC
d_call: -
clone_size: -
v_call: TRBV5-1
j_call: TRBJ2-7

cdr3_aa: CASSLARIGELFF
cdr3_nt: TGTGCCAGCAGCTTAGCGCGGATCGGGGAGCTGTTTTTT
d_call: -
clone_size: -
v_call: TRBV7-6
j_call: TRBJ2-2

cdr3_aa: CASSLSGWTEAFF
cdr3_nt: TGTGCCAGCAGCTTATCAGGGTGGACTGAAGCTTTCTTT
d_call: -
clone_size: -
v_call: TRBV2
j_call: TRBJ1-1

cdr3_aa: CASSPSRTGNTGELFF
cdr3_nt: TGTGCCAGCTCACCTTCCAGGACAGGCAACACCGGGGAGCTGTTTTTT
d_call: TRBD1
clone_size: -
v_call: TRBV18
j_call: TRBJ2-2

cdr3_aa: CASTLSGGAREQFF
cdr3_nt: TGTGCCAGCACTCTAAGCGGGGGGGCCCGTGAGCAGTTCTTC
d_call: TRBD2
clone_size: -
v_call: TRBV2
j_call: TRBJ2-1

cdr3_aa: CASSATGGPNTEAFF
cdr3_nt: TGTGCCAGCAGCGCAACAGGGGGCCCGAACACTGAAGCTTTCTTT
d_call: TRBD1
clone_size: once
v_call: TRBV7-3
j_call: TRBJ1-1

cdr3_aa: CASTGYNEQFF
cdr3_nt: TGTGCCAGCACTGGTTACAATGAGCAGTTCTTC
d_call: -
clone_size: -
v_call: TRBV11-3
j_call: TRBJ2-1

cdr3_aa: CASSFNRDGTEAFF
cdr3_nt: TGTGCCAGCAGTTTTAACCGGGACGGCACTGAAGCTTTCTTT
d_call: -
clone_size: -
v_call: TRBV11-2
j_call: TRBJ1-1

cdr3_aa: CASSYSDTSNQPQHF
cdr3_nt: TGTGCCAGCAGTTACTCGGACACGAGCAATCAGCCCCAGCATTTT
d_call: -
clone_size: -
v_call: TRBV6-6
j_call: TRBJ1-5

cdr3_aa: CASIPTGGYGEKLFF
cdr3_nt: TGTGCCAGCATCCCAACGGGGGGTTACGGTGAAAAACTGTTTTTT
d_call: -
clone_size: -
v_call: TRBV9
j_call: TRBJ1-4

cdr3_aa: CAARGVNTGELFF
cdr3_nt: TGTGCCGCCCGGGGGGTTAACACCGGGGAGCTGTTTTTT
d_call: TRBD2
clone_size: -
v_call: TRBV27
j_call: TRBJ2-2

cdr3_aa: CASTPVLARDRGEKLFF
cdr3_nt: TGCGCCAGCACCCCAGTTCTAGCCCGGGACAGAGGGGAAAAACTGTTTTTT
d_call: TRBD1
clone_size: -
v_call: TRBV4-3
j_call: TRBJ1-4

cdr3_aa: CSISDAGELFF
cdr3_nt: TGCAGTATTAGCGATGCCGGGGAGCTGTTTTTT
d_call: -
clone_size: -
v_call: TRBV29-1
j_call: TRBJ2-2

cdr3_aa: CASSGRGGRDLDYGYTF
cdr3_nt: TGTGCCAGCAGTGGTCGAGGGGGAAGGGACCTAGACTATGGCTACACCTTC
d_call: -
clone_size: -
v_call: TRBV2
j_call: TRBJ1-2

cdr3_aa: CASSLSTGAGEQYF
cdr3_nt: TGTGCCAGCAGCTTAAGCACAGGGGCTGGGGAGCAGTACTTC
d_call: TRBD1
clone_size: -
v_call: TRBV11-3
j_call: TRBJ2-7

cdr3_aa: CSVGQAGNTEAFF
cdr3_nt: TGCAGCGTTGGTCAGGCAGGAAACACTGAAGCTTTCTTT
d_call: -
clone_size: few
v_call: TRBV29-1
j_call: TRBJ1-1

cdr3_aa: CASSRSGGFQPQHF
cdr3_nt: TGTGCCAGCAGTCGTTCAGGGGGCTTTCAGCCCCAGCATTTT
d_call: TRBD1
clone_size: -
v_call: TRBV28
j_call: TRBJ1-5

cdr3_aa: CASSLGPGLAGGPRATDTQYF
cdr3_nt: TGTGCCAGCAGCTTAGGCCCAGGACTAGCGGGGGGGCCTCGTGCCACAGATACGCAGTATTTT
d_call: TRBD2
clone_size: -
v_call: TRBV7-6
j_call: TRBJ2-3